This T cell receptor (beta chain) is drawn from a study of T cells expressing NK-cell markers (dated by TCRdb to about 2020). The study in broad terms: TCR beta-chain repertoires were profiled in sorted CD3+CD56+NKG2C+, CD3+CD56+NKG2C- and CD3+CD56-NKG2C+ T-cell subsets from about 8 donors. Among the eight sequenced donors, seven were HCMV-seropositive and one was HCMV-seronegative. The eight sequenced donors were randomly selected healthy volunteers, three men and five women. Sequencing of the libraries produced 2 x 150 bp reads on Illumina HiSeq 2000/2500, MiSeq or NextSeq.

Spanning cysteine to phenylalanine, the CDR3 consists of 16 amino acids. DNA is not on record. The germline V gene specifies KGHDR as CDR1 and SFDVKD as CDR2. For sequencing, an Illumina HiSeq 2000 was employed. 5'RACE template switching, by which a universal primer site and unique molecular identifiers were added, was used to make TCR beta cDNA libraries. cDNA synthesis was primed from the TCR beta constant segment and was followed by two successive PCR amplification steps. Turning to the authors' computational methods: MIGEC handled demultiplexing of the reads and grouping by UMI, while MiTCR was used to assemble and quantify clonotypes. To exclude erroneous sequences, any TCR cDNA sequence not supported by at least two reads was discarded. The tcR package was used for downstream repertoire analysis, with clonotypes matched between fractions based on CDR3 nucleotide sequence plus V segment. VDJmatch was used to annotate antigen specificity against VDJdb, with one amino acid substitution in CDR3 permitted. The reads underwent TCRdb reprocessing, giving one record for each CDR3 protein sequence and no DNA. In this record, the V and J calls reflect TCRdb's handling and not the investigators' own analysis. The sample's records list roughly 450,000 distinct CDR3 sequences. 1.4% of the sample is held by the ten biggest clonotypes.

HCMV-specific IgG was detected in serum with a commercial ELISA kit to determine HCMV serostatus. Ficoll density gradient centrifugation was used to isolate peripheral blood mononuclear cells from blood. Results and caveats for the whole study, not just this receptor: Those dominant clonotypes were again the most abundant among CD3+CD56-NKG2C+ cells in a few donors, at roughly 25-65%. For several donors, the dominant CD3+CD56+NKG2C+ clonotypes were among the top 10 CD8+ clonotypes and accounted for roughly 1.0-7.5% of CD8+ T cells. It remained unclear whether the expanded NKG2C-expressing T cell clones were specific for HCMV antigens.

A word on this clonotype: The specificity of this receptor is unknown.

The specimen sequenced was blood T cells: a sorted CD56 or NKG2C T cell subset, CD4+ or CD8+ T cells, or bulk PBMC T cells (not recorded which). The sequence was collected from a woman aged 50 to 60 in good health. Donor details come from another sample of the same person, matched by shared clones. The chain couples TRBV24-1 to TRBJ2-2. Here the CDR3 is given as CATSDLRILKSGELFF.